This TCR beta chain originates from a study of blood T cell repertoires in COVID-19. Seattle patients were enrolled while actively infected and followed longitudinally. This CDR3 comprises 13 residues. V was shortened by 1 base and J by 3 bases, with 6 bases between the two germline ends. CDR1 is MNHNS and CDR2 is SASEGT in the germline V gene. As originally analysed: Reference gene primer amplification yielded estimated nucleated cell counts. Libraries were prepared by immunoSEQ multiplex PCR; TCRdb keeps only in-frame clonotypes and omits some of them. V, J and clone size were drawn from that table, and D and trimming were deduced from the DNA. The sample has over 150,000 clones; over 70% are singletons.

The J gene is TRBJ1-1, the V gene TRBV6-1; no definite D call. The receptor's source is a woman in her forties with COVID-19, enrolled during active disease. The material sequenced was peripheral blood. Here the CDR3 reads CASSEDEDTEAFF. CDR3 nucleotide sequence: TGTGCCAGCAGTGAAGATGAGGACACTGAAGCTTTCTTT.